The 31 T cell receptor beta chains given below trace back to one sample, sequenced in a study of response to subunit inactivated influenza vaccine. TCRdb analysed the RT-PCR reads with MiXCR anew, one entry per CDR3 protein. The table lists 500,000 to 600,000 distinct CDR3 sequences, about 17% of them singletons. Sequencing was performed on CD4+ T cells sorted from PBMCs, taken less than 30 months after vaccination. Source of these receptors: a man aged 45-69 years who received an inactivated influenza vaccine.

V usage is TRBV12-3 or TRBV12-4 and J usage is TRBJ1-2; 7 bases line up with TRBD1. The CDR3 is made up of 13 amino acids. V shed 6 bases and J 6 bases; nucleotides not matched to a gene: 7. DNA for the CDR3: TGTGCCAGCAGCCAGACAGGGCTAAATGGCTACACCTTC. Its translation: CASSQTGLNGYTF.

V gene TRBV10-3 combines with J gene TRBJ1-5, with D perhaps TRBD1 (6 bases). The CDR3 consists of 16 residues. CDR1 is ENHRY, CDR2 SYGVKD, per germline. The V gene lost 2 bases and the J gene lost 1 base, with 12 bases spanning the gap. The chain's CDR3 is CAISETLQGSNQPQHF. The CDR3 nucleotides read TGTGCCATCAGTGAGACCCTCCAGGGGAGCAATCAGCCCCAGCATTTT.

The chain combines TRBV30 with TRBJ2-7, with D unresolved. The CDR3 consists of 12 residues. V was clipped by 2 bases and J by 7 bases, with 12 bases between them. Per germline, CDR1 GTSNPN and CDR2 SVGIG (reference sequence). The CDR3 spells CAWSPQTGEQYF. DNA of the CDR3: TGTGCCTGGAGTCCCCAGACGGGTGAGCAGTACTTC.

The chain joins TRBV20-1 to TRBJ2-2; no clear D gene. Germline V gene lookup returns CDR1 DFQATT and CDR2 SNEGSKA (reference sequence). The CDR3 loop spans 13 amino acids. Trimming stripped 1 base from V and 6 bases from J, with 9 bases between. The CDR3 nucleotides are TGCAGTGCTAGAGGTCCCTATTCCGGGGAGCTGTTTTTT. This codes for CSARGPYSGELFF.

This rearrangement joins TRBV10-3 to TRBJ2-3, with 9 bases lining up with TRBD1. Germline-derived CDR1 and CDR2 are ENHRY and SYGVKD. There are 15 residues in the CDR3. Unmatched junction bases numbered 9, after V lost 6 bases and J lost 5 bases. The CDR3 coding sequence is TGTGCCATCAGGAAAGACAGGGGGTCGGTAGATACGCAGTATTTT. Encoded protein: CAIRKDRGSVDTQYF.

In its sample, this clonotype was seen a few times. The chain carries TRBV19 and TRBJ2-7; 11 nucleotides agree with TRBD2. Germline V CDR1 and CDR2: LNHDA, SQIVND (reference sequence). Trimming cost V 6 bases and J 0 bases; bases outside gene matches: 7. This CDR3 spans 16 amino acids. CDR3 DNA: TGTGCCAGTAGCAAATCCGGGACTAGCGGCTCCTACGAGCAGTACTTC. Its translation is CASSKSGTSGSYEQYF.

The CDR3 DNA reads TGTGCCAGCTCACCCGCGACAGGGAGGAGTGAAGCTTTCTTT. Translation gives CASSPATGRSEAFF. The chain is built from TRBV18 and TRBJ1-1, with 7 bases matching TRBD1. Germline lookup yields CDR1 KGHSH and CDR2 LQKENI. J lost 7 bases, V lost 3 bases, and 8 bases had no gene match. This CDR3 is 14 amino acids long.

V is TRBV3-1 and J is TRBJ1-1; possible D gene TRBD1, 6 bases. The CDR3 loop spans 19 amino acids. CDR1 and CDR2 from the germline V gene are LGHDT and YNNKEL (reference sequence). V shed 11 bases and J shed 3 bases, with 34 bases lying between them. The CDR3: CALSLGEAGLARGYTEAFF. DNA for the CDR3: TGTGCCCTCAGCCTTGGGGAAGCGGGACTCGCGAGGGGGTACACTGAAGCTTTCTTT.

A few counts support this clonotype. The chain has TRBV7-2 and TRBJ2-7, with D possibly being TRBD1 (6 bases). The CDR3 runs to 12 residues. V shed 6 bases and J shed 6 bases, with 12 bases lying between them. Germline V gives CDR1 SGHTA, CDR2 FQGNSA. CDR3 amino acids: CASSYRAREQYF. As DNA, the CDR3 is TGTGCCAGCAGTTACAGGGCCCGCGAGCAGTACTTC.

V gene TRBV4-1 combines with J gene TRBJ1-2; D unresolved. V gave up 6 bases and J gave up 5 bases, with 16 bases separating them. The CDR3 is made up of 14 amino acids. Per germline, CDR1 MGHRA and CDR2 YSYEKL. CDR3 region: CASSQPWRDYGYTF. CDR3 in DNA: TGCGCCAGCAGTCAACCTTGGCGCGATTATGGCTACACCTTC.

The J gene is TRBJ1-2, the V gene TRBV19; 11 bases map to TRBD1. The CDR3 consists of 18 residues. CDR1 LNHDA and CDR2 SQIVND come from the germline V gene (reference sequence). V lost 5 bases to trimming and J lost 4 bases; unmatched junction nucleotides: 15. The CDR3 loop reads CASSGSAVGQGALYGYTF. CDR3 DNA: TGTGCCAGTAGTGGGTCAGCCGTCGGACAGGGGGCTCTCTATGGCTACACCTTC.

The V call is TRBV7-2, the J call TRBJ1-2; D may be TRBD1 (5 bases). The germline V gene encodes CDR1 SGHTA and CDR2 FQGNSA. This CDR3 comprises 14 residues. The ends were cut back, 3 bases at V and 7 bases at J, with 15 bases in the middle. In nucleotides, the CDR3 is TGTGCCAGCAGCTTCGAAGGGGAAATAGGTGGCTACACCTTC. It is translated as CASSFEGEIGGYTF.

This clonotype turned up a few times. The genes are TRBV24-1 and TRBJ2-5; 8 bases agree with TRBD2. The CDR3 runs 15 residues. Losses at the gene ends were 4 bases for V and 2 bases for J; bases not matched to a gene: 5. The V gene's germline CDR1 is KGHDR and CDR2 SFDVKD. In nucleotides, the CDR3 is TGTGCCACCAGTGAGACTAGCGCAAATCAAGAGACCCAGTACTTC. Its translation: CATSETSANQETQYF.

The chain is built from TRBV6-1 and TRBJ2-7; 7 bases fit TRBD2. After removal of 6 bases from V and 7 bases from J, the junction contained 18 bases not matched to a gene. Germline V gene lookup returns CDR1 MNHNS and CDR2 SASEGT. The CDR3 sequence is 16 residues long. The CDR3 nucleotides read TGTGCCAGCAGGGGGGGGGATTTAAACAGACTTTTGGAGCAGTACTTC. It encodes CASRGGDLNRLLEQYF.

This chain uses TRBV20-1 with TRBJ1-4; D is unresolved. The CDR3 runs 14 residues. CDR1 DFQATT and CDR2 SNEGSKA come from the germline V gene (reference sequence). Trimming removed 4 bases from V and 0 bases from J, with 9 bases in between. The CDR3 DNA reads as TGCAGTGCTACGGACGGGACAACTAATGAAAAACTGTTTTTT. Translation gives CSATDGTTNEKLFF.

The chain joins TRBV10-3 to TRBJ1-1; possibly TRBD1 for D (5 bases). The V and J ends lost 11 bases and 3 bases respectively, with 22 bases between them. The germline gives CDR1 ENHRY, CDR2 SYGVKD. The CDR3 contains 15 residues. For the CDR3, the DNA is TGTGCCTCTCACCAGGGATCATTCGGGGACACTGAAGCTTTCTTT. Its translation is CASHQGSFGDTEAFF.

The J gene is TRBJ1-2, the V gene TRBV4-1; 7 positions agree with TRBD1. Looked up from germline, CDR1 is MGHRA and CDR2 is YSYEKL. This CDR3 contains 15 residues. The V segment lost 2 bases and the J segment 1 base; nucleotides outside the gene matches: 4. CDR3 sequence reads: CASSQPGTVNYGYTF. The DNA of the CDR3 is TGCGCCAGCAGCCAACCTGGGACAGTTAACTATGGCTACACCTTC.

In this sample, this clonotype turned up many times. The CDR3 protein is CASSWAATDTQYF. The CDR3, as DNA: TGTGCCAGCTCATGGGCCGCCACAGATACGCAGTATTTT. The chain carries TRBV18 and TRBJ2-3; D gene uncertain. V dropped 5 bases and J dropped 2 bases, with 8 bases sitting between them. Germline values: CDR1 KGHSH, CDR2 LQKENI. The CDR3 spans 13 residues.

This clonotype was seen a handful of times. The chain couples TRBV15 to TRBJ1-1, with D possibly TRBD1 on 5 matching bases. CDR3 length equals 14 residues. CDR1 is LNHNV, CDR2 YYDKDF, per germline (reference sequence). Trimming stripped 3 bases from V and 6 bases from J, with 14 bases between. CDR3 DNA sequence: TGTGCCACCAGCAGGGTGAAGGGGTACCCTGAAGCTTTCTTT. Its translation is CATSRVKGYPEAFF.

The table lists this clonotype with many counts. The gene calls are TRBV12-3 or TRBV12-4 and TRBJ2-2; tentatively, D is TRBD1 (6 bases). The CDR3 loop spans 13 amino acids. The V end was cut by 6 bases, the J end by 6 bases, with 11 bases between. As DNA, the CDR3 is TGTGCCAGCAGCAGACAGGTTTCCGGGGAGCTGTTTTTT. Amino acids: CASSRQVSGELFF.

In its sample, this clonotype was seen a few times. The V and J genes are TRBV3-1 and TRBJ1-6, with D maybe TRBD1 (6 bases). From germline, CDR1 is LGHDT and CDR2 YNNKEL (reference sequence). Trimming left V 4 bases short and J 6 bases short, with 13 bases between. This CDR3 has 15 amino acids. The CDR3 nucleotides are TGTGCCAGCAGCCCATGGACAGACACTAATTCACCCCTCCACTTT. It is translated as CASSPWTDTNSPLHF.

In this sample, this clonotype turned up a few times. This chain links TRBV12-3 or TRBV12-4 with TRBJ2-7; D not resolved. Trimming pared 6 bases from V and 2 bases from J, leaving 8 bases between. The CDR3 totals 12 residues. The chain's CDR3 is CASRSDTYEQYF. The CDR3, as DNA: TGTGCCAGCAGGTCGGATACCTACGAGCAGTACTTC.

Many counts were recorded for this clonotype. The chain uses TRBV10-3 and TRBJ2-1; the D gene is possibly TRBD1 (6 bases). Trimming pared 3 bases from V and 5 bases from J, leaving 11 bases between. Germline V lookup: CDR1 ENHRY, CDR2 SYGVKD. This CDR3 comprises 14 residues. CDR3 in DNA: TGTGCCATCAGTGAACAGGGTGCGGACAATGAGCAGTTCTTC. Its translation is CAISEQGADNEQFF.

The V gene is TRBV20-1, the J gene TRBJ1-6; D is unresolved. CDR3 length: 15 amino acids. CDR1 is DFQATT and CDR2 is SNEGSKA in the germline V gene (reference sequence). Deletions cut 6 bases from V and 8 bases from J, with 20 bases between. CDR3: CSAAPGGCMDSPLHF. CDR3 DNA sequence: TGCAGTGCCGCCCCGGGCGGGTGCATGGATTCACCCCTCCACTTT.

This clonotype was observed a few times. V gene TRBV6-5 combines with J gene TRBJ2-7; 7 positions match TRBD1. This CDR3 comprises 15 residues. Germline V gene sequence: CDR1 MNHEY, CDR2 SVGAGI. Unmatched junction bases numbered 12, after V lost 4 bases and J lost 6 bases. CDR3 sequence (DNA): TGTGCCAGCAGTTTTACCCGGGACAGTACTTTCGAGCAGTACTTC. This codes for CASSFTRDSTFEQYF.

This chain connects TRBV5-1 to TRBJ2-7; 11 bases line up with TRBD1. Germline V gene lookup returns CDR1 SGHRS and CDR2 YFSETQ. The ends lost 3 bases at V and 4 bases at J; junction bases unmatched: 6. The CDR3 consists of 15 residues. CDR3 nucleotides: TGCGCCAGCAGCTGGACAGGGGGCAGTAGGTACGAGCAGTACTTC. It encodes CASSWTGGSRYEQYF.

In this sample, this clonotype turned up a few times. The V call is TRBV5-1, the J call TRBJ2-7, with D possibly TRBD2 on 6 matching bases. Germline CDR1 is SGHRS and CDR2 is YFSETQ. The CDR3 contains 13 residues. Trimming shortened V by 1 base and J by 6 bases, and 11 bases separated the two germline ends. The CDR3 here is CASSLIRETEQYF. In DNA form, the CDR3 reads TGCGCCAGCAGCTTGATACGGGAGACCGAGCAGTACTTC.

V gene TRBV7-9 combines with J gene TRBJ1-2, with a possible D match to TRBD1 (5 bases). The V end was cut by 4 bases, the J end by 7 bases, with 10 bases between. The germline gives CDR1 SEHNR, CDR2 FQNEAQ (reference sequence). The CDR3 contains 12 residues. CDR3 DNA sequence: TGTGCCAGCAGCTCAGGGAAGTTTGGCTACACCTTC. It yields the protein CASSSGKFGYTF.

This clonotype was counted a few times. The chain carries TRBV12-3 or TRBV12-4 and TRBJ2-7; no firm D call. This CDR3 region has 15 residues. V was clipped by 2 bases and J by 2 bases, with 13 bases between them. In nucleotides, the CDR3 is TGTGCCAGCAGTTTAATCTCGGGCGCGGCCTACGAGCAGTACTTC. Protein: CASSLISGAAYEQYF.

V and J are TRBV24-1 and TRBJ1-2, with TRBD1 matching over 8 bases. This CDR3 is 15 amino acids long. V trimming: 4 bases; J trimming: 2 bases; junction bases outside the gene matches: 5. From germline, CDR1 is KGHDR and CDR2 SFDVKD. The CDR3 sequence: CATSEAGTGNYGYTF. The CDR3 DNA follows: TGTGCCACCAGTGAGGCCGGGACAGGAAACTATGGCTACACCTTC.

In its sample, this clonotype was seen a few times. The V and J genes are TRBV6-5 and TRBJ2-2, with D unclear. This CDR3 has 14 residues. Looked up from germline, CDR1 is MNHEY and CDR2 is SVGAGI. The V end lost 0 bases, the J end lost 6 bases, and 8 bases lay between the germline ends. The CDR3 here is CASSYSGFAGELFF. For the CDR3, the DNA is TGTGCCAGCAGTTACTCAGGTTTCGCCGGGGAGCTGTTTTTT.